This T cell receptor (beta chain) comes out of a study of neurological immune-mediated disorders. On the study more broadly: Multiple sclerosis patients numbered some 35, of whom about 30 were relapsing-remitting and 3 secondary progressive. Study-level results: TCR-beta repertoires seemed private in all groups, with no expanded CDR3 amino acid sequences shared.

This CDR3 has 13 residues. Germline V CDR1 and CDR2: SGHRS, YFSETQ. V was pared by 4 bases and J by 6 bases, with 13 bases between. Synthesis of cDNA was accomplished via 5'RACE employing 10-nucleotide random UMIs. TCRdb analysed the 5' RACE reads with MiXCR anew, one entry per CDR3 protein. The sample holds some 46,000 distinct CDR3 sequences, around 4.5% seen once. This clonotype appeared many times. Its antigen is currently unknown. This TCR derives from a woman between 55 and 75 years old with multiple sclerosis. The genes are TRBV5-1 and TRBJ1-2, with D uncertain. Sequenced sample: PBMCs. Here the CDR3 DNA reads TGCGCCAGCAGCCTTGAGCCCCTCGATGGCTACACCTTC. Translating it yields CASSLEPLDGYTF.